The 21 T cell receptor beta chains below all came from one sample that was sequenced in a study of blood T cell repertoires in COVID-19. Sequencing was performed with immunoSEQ multiplex PCR; in TCRdb, only in-frame clones are kept and a portion is missing. The table lists approximately 350,000 clones, around 80% of them singletons. Sequencing was performed on peripheral blood. Source of these receptors: a man under 40 with active or convalescent COVID-19.

The chain is built from TRBV9 and TRBJ1-5; TRBD1 might be the D (6 bases). The CDR3 is 15 residues long. Between the trimmed V and J ends, which lost 0 bases and 3 bases, there was a span of 10 bases. Germline CDR1 reads SGDLS; CDR2 reads YYNGEE. In DNA, the CDR3 is TGTGCCAGCAGCGTAGAGGGGGTCCCCAATCAGCCCCAGCATTTT. Its protein product is CASSVEGVPNQPQHF.

The V gene is TRBV5-4, the J gene TRBJ1-6, with D perhaps matching TRBD1 (6 bases). Germline V gene sequence: CDR1 SGHNT, CDR2 YYREEE (reference sequence). The CDR3 runs 14 residues. V shed 1 base and J shed 6 bases, with 8 bases lying between them. CDR3 amino acids: CASSLWGPNSPLHF. CDR3 nucleotide sequence: TGTGCCAGCAGCTTGTGGGGGCCTAATTCACCCCTCCACTTT.

This clone was observed a single time. The rearrangement joins TRBV24-1 to TRBJ2-1; 12 positions match TRBD2. The CDR3 is 14 residues long. Losses at the gene ends were 4 bases for V and 8 bases for J; bases not matched to a gene: 2. Germline CDR1 and CDR2: KGHDR and SFDVKD. CDR3 in DNA: TGTGCCACCAGTGAGCTAGCGGGGGGGGATGAGCAGTTCTTC. Protein sequence: CATSELAGGDEQFF.

The chain has TRBV6-5 and TRBJ2-2, with D possibly being TRBD2 (6 bases). Trimming stripped 8 bases from V and 3 bases from J, with 13 bases between. The germline V gene encodes CDR1 MNHEY and CDR2 SVGAGI. This CDR3 contains 14 residues. DNA for the CDR3: TGTGCCAGCGGAGGGATACTGGACACCGGGGAGCTGTTTTTT. This sequence encodes CASGGILDTGELFF.

The CDR3 here is CASSFSGRYGTDTQYF. CDR3 nucleotide sequence: TGTGCCAGCAGCTTCAGCGGCCGATATGGCACAGATACGCAGTATTTT. V and J are TRBV11-1 and TRBJ2-3, with D possibly matching TRBD2 (5 bases). Trimming removed 3 bases at V and 1 base at J, with 14 bases between. CDR3 length: 16 amino acids. Germline V gives CDR1 SGHAT, CDR2 FQDESV (reference sequence). Full variable domain (outside the CDR3, taken from reference TRBV11-1 and TRBJ2-3): EAEVAQSPRYKITEKSQAVAFWCDPISGHATLYWYRQILGQGPELLVQFQDESVVDDSQLPKDRFSAERLKGVDSTLKIQPAELGDSAMYLCASSFSGRYGTDTQYFGPGTRLTVL.

The rearrangement links TRBV27 to TRBJ2-3, with D perhaps matching TRBD1 (5 bases). The germline V gene encodes CDR1 MNHEY and CDR2 SMNVEV (reference sequence). V lost 0 bases to trimming and J lost 0 bases, with 10 bases between them. This CDR3 has 16 amino acids. The CDR3 DNA is TGTGCCAGCAGTTTATCTCCGGACATTAGCACAGATACGCAGTATTTT. Its protein product is CASSLSPDISTDTQYF.

The chain carries TRBV15 and TRBJ2-1, with 11 nucleotides matching TRBD2. There are 17 residues in the CDR3. Trimming at V came to 1 base and at J to 8 bases, leaving 10 bases not matched to a gene. Germline values: CDR1 LNHNV, CDR2 YYDKDF (reference sequence). The CDR3 DNA follows: TGTGCCACCAGCAGAGGAACTAGCGGGGGAGTCAGCGATGAGCAGTTCTTC. It encodes CATSRGTSGGVSDEQFF.

The CDR3 DNA sequence: TGTGCCAGCTCACGAGGGGGACTAGCGCATATTAGCTCCTACGAGCAGTACTTC. It yields the protein CASSRGGLAHISSYEQYF. This sequence joins TRBV18 and TRBJ2-7; 10 nucleotides match TRBD2. The CDR3 is made up of 18 amino acids. Germline assignment: CDR1 KGHSH and CDR2 LQKENI. V gave up 4 bases and J gave up 0 bases; unmatched junction bases: 12.

V and J are TRBV27 and TRBJ1-5, with 9 nucleotides matching TRBD1. This CDR3 is built from 15 residues. From germline, CDR1 is MNHEY and CDR2 SMNVEV (reference sequence). V dropped 5 bases and J dropped 5; count of bases not matched to a gene: 7. The CDR3 DNA sequence: TGTGCCAGCAGTGTAGGGGGACAGGGATATCAGCCCCAGCATTTT. It yields the protein CASSVGGQGYQPQHF.

J is TRBJ1-5 and V is TRBV18, with 8 bases aligning to TRBD1. Germline V CDR1 and CDR2: KGHSH, LQKENI. The J segment lost 2 bases and the V segment lost 3 bases, leaving 0 bases of the junction unmatched. This CDR3 has 14 amino acids. This chain's CDR3 is CASSPTGGNQPQHF. DNA for the CDR3: TGTGCCAGCTCACCGACAGGGGGCAATCAGCCCCAGCATTTT.

J is TRBJ1-2 and V is TRBV11-2; a weak D match, TRBD1 (6 bases). V lost 4 bases to trimming and J lost 8 bases, with 14 bases between them. Germline CDR1 reads SGHAT; CDR2 reads FQNNGV. The CDR3 covers 13 residues. DNA for the CDR3: TGTGCCAGCAGCTCAGGACAGAGCTACGGCTACACCTTC. It yields the protein CASSSGQSYGYTF.

The V and J genes are TRBV24-1 and TRBJ2-1; 8 bases are a match to TRBD2. The CDR3 spans 16 residues. V shed 4 bases and J 3 bases; nucleotides not matched to a gene: 7. Germline CDR1 and CDR2: KGHDR and SFDVKD. CDR3 region: CATSDYAGGGYNEQFF. Written as DNA, the CDR3 is TGTGCCACCAGTGACTACGCCGGGGGGGGCTACAATGAGCAGTTCTTC.

The genes are TRBV27 and TRBJ2-3; the match to TRBD2 covers 11 bases. The CDR3 covers 17 residues. The V gene's germline CDR1 is MNHEY and CDR2 SMNVEV (reference sequence). V shed 7 bases, J shed 4 bases, and the junction held 13 bases outside the gene matches. CDR3 amino acids: CASTPTSGIVVPDTQYF. The CDR3, as DNA: TGTGCCAGCACGCCGACTAGCGGGATCGTAGTGCCAGATACGCAGTATTTT.

The rearrangement joins TRBV2 to TRBJ1-1; D is perhaps TRBD1 (5 bases). The V and J ends lost 2 bases and 2 bases respectively, with 9 bases between them. The germline V gene has CDR1 SNHLY and CDR2 FYNNEI. The CDR3 runs to 14 residues. CDR3 amino acids: CASSEQGLNTEAFF. The CDR3 nucleotides are TGTGCCAGCAGTGAACAGGGACTAAACACTGAAGCTTTCTTT.

J is TRBJ2-1 and V is TRBV4-3; no firm D call. The CDR3 length is 13 residues. The germline V gene encodes CDR1 LGHNA and CDR2 YSLEER. The V and J ends lost 0 bases and 8 bases respectively, with 8 bases between them. The CDR3 protein is CASSQEIRDEQFF. CDR3 coding DNA: TGCGCCAGCAGCCAAGAAATCCGGGATGAGCAGTTCTTC.

This clone was detected once. The V call is TRBV27, the J call TRBJ2-7, with TRBD1 identical over 7 bases. Germline values: CDR1 MNHEY, CDR2 SMNVEV (reference sequence). This CDR3 region has 14 residues. With V trimmed by 4 bases and J by 4 bases, 7 bases remained unmatched. Here the CDR3 reads CASSSGTAYYEQYF. In nucleotides, the CDR3 is TGTGCCAGCAGTTCCGGGACAGCATATTACGAGCAGTACTTC.

The gene calls are TRBV28 and TRBJ2-7; possible D gene TRBD2, 6 bases. The germline V and J ends were trimmed by 0 bases and 5 bases, with 11 bases remaining between them. CDR1 is MDHEN, CDR2 SYDVKM, per germline. The CDR3 totals 14 residues. This CDR3 reads CASSLWEGPNEQYF. The DNA of the CDR3 is TGTGCCAGCAGTTTATGGGAGGGGCCCAACGAGCAGTACTTC.

This clone was recorded a few times. The V gene is TRBV5-1, the J gene TRBJ1-6; possible D gene TRBD1, 5 bases. The ends were cut back, 2 bases at V and 2 bases at J, with 11 bases in the middle. The CDR3 extends over 16 amino acids. Germline loops: CDR1 SGHRS, CDR2 YFSETQ. CDR3 in amino acids: CASSFDSQPYNSPLHF. CDR3 sequence (DNA): TGCGCCAGCAGCTTCGACAGCCAGCCCTATAATTCACCCCTCCACTTT.

The chain carries TRBV3-1 (or the pseudogene TRBV3-2) and TRBJ1-2; the D gene is possibly TRBD1 (6 bases). The germline CDR1 and CDR2 sequences are LGHDT and YNNKEL (reference sequence). CDR3 size: 16 residues. The V gene lost 0 bases and the J gene lost 3 bases, with 14 bases spanning the gap. CDR3 sequence: CASSQDLGAPDYGYTF. For the CDR3, the DNA is TGTGCCAGCAGCCAAGATCTGGGGGCTCCGGACTATGGCTACACCTTC.

The chain recombines TRBV7-8 with TRBJ1-5; weak D call: TRBD1 (5 bases). Per the germline V gene, CDR1 is SGHVS and CDR2 is FQNEAQ. This CDR3 comprises 17 residues. Trimming left V 5 bases short and J 0 bases short, with 17 bases between. CDR3 amino acids: CASSPSSRGYSNQPQHF. The CDR3 DNA reads TGTGCCAGCAGCCCCTCCTCCCGGGGGTATAGCAATCAGCCCCAGCATTTT.

For the CDR3, the DNA is TGTGCCAGCAGTTCTCCGACAGGAGTGAACACTGAAGCTTTCTTT. It is translated as CASSSPTGVNTEAFF. V is TRBV6-5 and J is TRBJ1-1, with a weak D call TRBD1 (6 bases). The V and J ends lost 4 bases and 0 bases respectively, with 12 bases between them. Germline-derived CDR1 and CDR2 are MNHEY and SVGAGI. The CDR3 has 15 amino acids.